Listed here are 5 T cell receptor beta chains from one sample, sequenced in a study of T cell changes during pregnancy in multiple sclerosis. Libraries were prepared by immunoSEQ multiplex PCR; TCRdb keeps only in-frame clonotypes and omits some of them. The table lists about 54,000 clones, 70% to 90% of them singletons, with approximately 0.58% in the top ten. The sequencing used CD4+ T cells from peripheral blood mononuclear cells, collected in the first trimester of pregnancy. The receptors come from a female donor with multiple sclerosis, enrolled in a pregnancy study.

The chain employs TRBV9 and TRBJ1-2; 8 nucleotides agree with TRBD1. CDR1 and CDR2 from the germline V gene are SGDLS and YYNGEE. Unmatched junction bases numbered 3, after V lost 1 base and J lost 7 bases. This CDR3 is built from 13 residues. For the CDR3, the DNA is TGTGCCAGCAGCGTACACAGGGGGGGTGGCTACACCTTC. Translation: CASSVHRGGGYTF.

The chain links TRBV7-9 to TRBJ2-1; the match to TRBD2 covers 9 bases. Germline loops: CDR1 SEHNR, CDR2 FQNEAQ (reference sequence). The V gene end was trimmed by 1 base and the J gene end by 5 bases; junction bases not matched to a gene: 6. CDR3 length: 16 residues. CDR3 coding DNA: TGTGCCAGCAGCTTAGTCGGTCTAGCGGGGAACAATGAGCAGTTCTTC. It translates to CASSLVGLAGNNEQFF.

The chain employs TRBV5-1 and TRBJ1-2; possibly TRBD1 for D (5 bases). V dropped 4 bases and J dropped 4 bases, with 20 bases sitting between them. The germline CDR1 and CDR2 sequences are SGHRS and YFSETQ. The CDR3 extends over 16 amino acids. The chain's CDR3 is CASSQGPAGASYGYTF. DNA for the CDR3: TGCGCCAGCAGCCAGGGACCAGCGGGAGCCAGCTATGGCTACACCTTC.

The chain employs TRBV7-2 and TRBJ1-2; D not resolved. Between the trimmed V and J ends, which lost 1 base and 4 bases, there was a span of 7 bases. Looked up from germline, CDR1 is SGHTA and CDR2 is FQGNSA. There are 13 residues in the CDR3. The DNA of the CDR3 is TGTGCCAGCAGCTTAGAGGCGGTCTATGGCTACACCTTC. This encodes CASSLEAVYGYTF.

CDR3 in amino acids: CASSPQTSGRDTQYF. The CDR3 DNA is TGCGCCAGCAGCCCCCAGACTAGCGGGAGGGATACGCAGTATTTT. V gene TRBV4-1 combines with J gene TRBJ2-3; 13 positions agree with TRBD2. Germline V gene sequence: CDR1 MGHRA, CDR2 YSYEKL. V gave up 4 bases and J gave up 6 bases; unmatched junction bases: 4. The CDR3 sequence is 15 residues long.